The clone carrying this TCR beta chain was seen more than once but under ten times. As yet, its antigen is unknown. Cells sorted by CD45RO/CCR7/CD25/CD127/CD95/CD27 comprised CD4+ naive, central memory, regulatory and stem cell-like memory cells. This sample was taken from a study of beta chain features in type 1 diabetes. Since all of the isolated RNA was reverse transcribed, expressed TCRB transcripts were what got sequenced. Measured with immunoSEQ multiplex PCR; TCRdb has only the in-frame clones, and not every one. The data contain tens of thousands of clones, 49% of them singletons. Overall study results and limits: Patients with type 1 diabetes showed fewer VDJ junction insertions and more deletions. Across all four CD4+ subsets, people with type 1 diabetes showed modestly shorter TCRB CDR3s.

The TCR comes from a man aged 25-45 years with type 1 diabetes. The specimen sequenced was central memory CD4+ T cells from blood.

The CDR3 region is CASRELHEQFF. CDR3 DNA: TGTGCCAGCCGGGAGCTGCATGAGCAGTTCTTC. The chain carries TRBV18 and TRBJ2-1; weak D call: TRBD2 (6 bases). In germline, CDR1 is KGHSH, CDR2 LQKENI. V was trimmed by 8 bases and J by 8 bases, leaving 10 bases between them. The CDR3 spans 11 residues.